Listed below are T cell receptor beta chains from one sample, sequenced in a study of a mutant IDH1 vaccine in newly diagnosed glioma. Here immunoSEQ multiplex PCR was the method, and the copy in TCRdb shows in-frame clones only, minus some. Of about 74,000 clones listed, more than 75% were seen once; the top ten hold approximately 2%. These receptors lack a known antigen. This sample comprised PBMCs, obtained from a glioma patient whose treatment included an IDH1 peptide vaccine. Every receptor here comes from a man in his thirties or forties with glioma. The CDR3 runs from the conserved cysteine through the conserved F or W. Each record gives: D gene, clone size, J gene, V gene, CDR3 DNA, CDR3 protein. D genes are given only for firm matches. Clone size appears in some rows only: once, few, many, or a class for an expanded clone.

TRBD2 once TRBJ2-7 TRBV28 TGTGCCAGCACCTTAGGTTCTAGCGGATCCCGCGAGCAGTACTTC CASTLGSSGSREQYF
. . TRBJ1-5 TRBV7-6 TGTGCCAGCAGCTTAGAGCTCTTCCCAAGTCAGCCCCAGCATTTT CASSLELFPSQPQHF
. once TRBJ2-3 TRBV6-1 TGTGCCAGCAGTGAAGGTACGAGCACAGATACGCAGTATTTT CASSEGTSTDTQYF
. . TRBJ1-6 TRBV7-9 TGTGCCAGCAGCTTAGTCCCCCAGGCGGGAAATTCACCCCTCCACTTT CASSLVPQAGNSPLHF
. . TRBJ1-5 TRBV28 TGTGCCAGCAGTTTCCCCGGGAATAAGGTGGGTCAGCCCCAGCATTTT CASSFPGNKVGQPQHF
. . TRBJ1-3 TRBV5-1 TGCGCCAGCAGCCTGGACAGTCCATCAAAGTCTGGAAACACCATATATTTT CASSLDSPSKSGNTIYF
. . TRBJ2-7 TRBV27 TGTGCCAGCAGTTCGAGCGCGGCCTACGAGCAGTACTTC CASSSSAAYEQYF
TRBD2 . TRBJ2-7 TRBV12-5 TGTGCTAGTGCCCCAGCGGGAGCAAGCTCCTACGAGCAGTACTTC CASAPAGASSYEQYF
TRBD2 . TRBJ2-3 TRBV9 TGTGCCAGCAGCGAGTCTTCTAGCGGGGGGTTTGTTACGCAGTATTTT CASSESSSGGFVTQYF
TRBD1 . TRBJ2-3 TRBV5-6 TGTGCCAGCAATTTCGACAGGGTAGCAGATACGCAGTATTTT CASNFDRVADTQYF
. . TRBJ2-7 TRBV27 TGTGCCAGCAGCCCAAACGGCTACGAGCAGTACTTC CASSPNGYEQYF
TRBD1 . TRBJ2-1 TRBV5-6 TGTGCCAGCAGCCTTTTTGAGACAGGGGGCTACAATGAGCAGTTCTTC CASSLFETGGYNEQFF
. once TRBJ2-5 TRBV7-8 TGTGCCAGCAGCTTAGAATATCGGTACCAAGAGACCCAGTACTTC CASSLEYRYQETQYF
. . TRBJ1-1 TRBV20-1 TGCAGTGCCGGAGCGGCAGGTGAAGCTTTCTTT CSAGAAGEAFF
. few TRBJ1-1 TRBV10-3 TGTGCCACCCTATTTGACAGAGCGAACACTGAAGCTTTCTTT CATLFDRANTEAFF
TRBD1 . TRBJ1-1 TRBV4-2 TGTGCCAGCAGCCAAGGTACGACAGGGCTAGCTTTCTTT CASSQGTTGLAFF
. . TRBJ2-2 TRBV11-2 TGTGCCAGCAGCTTAGAAGCGTGGACAGAGGATAACACCGGGGAGCTGTTTTTT CASSLEAWTEDNTGELFF